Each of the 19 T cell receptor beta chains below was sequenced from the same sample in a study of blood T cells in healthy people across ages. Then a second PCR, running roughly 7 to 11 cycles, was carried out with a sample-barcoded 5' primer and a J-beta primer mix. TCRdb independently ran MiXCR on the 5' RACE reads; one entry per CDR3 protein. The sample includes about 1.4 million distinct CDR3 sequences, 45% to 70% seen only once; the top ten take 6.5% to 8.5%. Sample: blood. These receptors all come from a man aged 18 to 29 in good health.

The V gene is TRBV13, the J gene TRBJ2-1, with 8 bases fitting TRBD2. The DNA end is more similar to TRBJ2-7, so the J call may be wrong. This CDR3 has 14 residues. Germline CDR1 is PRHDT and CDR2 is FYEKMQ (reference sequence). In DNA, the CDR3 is TGTGCCAGCAGCTTCGGGGGGGTCGGGTACGAGCAGTACTTC. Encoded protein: CASSFGGVGYEQYF.

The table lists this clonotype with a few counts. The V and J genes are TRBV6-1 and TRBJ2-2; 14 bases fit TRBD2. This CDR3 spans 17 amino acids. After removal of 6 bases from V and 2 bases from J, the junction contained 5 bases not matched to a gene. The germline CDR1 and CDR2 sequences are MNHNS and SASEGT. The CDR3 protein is CASSRGLAGGNTGELFF. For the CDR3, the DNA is TGTGCCAGCAGCCGCGGACTAGCGGGAGGAAACACCGGGGAGCTGTTTTTT.

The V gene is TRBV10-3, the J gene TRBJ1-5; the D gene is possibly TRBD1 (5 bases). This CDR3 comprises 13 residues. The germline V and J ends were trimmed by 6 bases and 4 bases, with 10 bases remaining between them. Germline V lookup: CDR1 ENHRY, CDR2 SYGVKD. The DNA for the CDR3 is TGTGCCATCAGACGTGACAGAAATCAGCCCCAGCATTTT. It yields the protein CAIRRDRNQPQHF.

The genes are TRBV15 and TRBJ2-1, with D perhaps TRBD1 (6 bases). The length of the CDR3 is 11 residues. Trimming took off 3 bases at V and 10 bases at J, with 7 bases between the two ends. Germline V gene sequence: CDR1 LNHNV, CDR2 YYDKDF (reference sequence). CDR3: CATSRGTEQFF. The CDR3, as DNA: TGTGCCACCAGCAGGGGGACAGAGCAGTTCTTC.

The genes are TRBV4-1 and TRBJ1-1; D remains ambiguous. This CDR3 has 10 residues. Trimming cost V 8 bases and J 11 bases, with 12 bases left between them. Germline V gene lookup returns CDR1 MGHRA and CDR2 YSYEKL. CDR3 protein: CASGGEDAFF. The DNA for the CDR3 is TGCGCCAGCGGTGGGGAGGACGCTTTCTTT.

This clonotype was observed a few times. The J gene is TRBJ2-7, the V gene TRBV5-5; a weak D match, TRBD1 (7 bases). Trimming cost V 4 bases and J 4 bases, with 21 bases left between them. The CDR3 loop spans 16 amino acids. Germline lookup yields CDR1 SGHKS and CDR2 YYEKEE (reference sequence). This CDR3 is CASSGGGQKYPYEQYF. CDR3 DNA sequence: TGTGCCAGCAGCGGAGGGGGACAGAAGTATCCATACGAGCAGTACTTC.

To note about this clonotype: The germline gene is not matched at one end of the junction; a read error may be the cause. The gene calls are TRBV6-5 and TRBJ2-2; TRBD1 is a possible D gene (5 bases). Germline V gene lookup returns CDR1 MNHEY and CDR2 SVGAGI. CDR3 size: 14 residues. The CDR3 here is CASSHRQNTGELFF. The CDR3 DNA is TGTGCCAGCAGTCACAGACAGAACACCGGAGAGCTGTTTTTT.

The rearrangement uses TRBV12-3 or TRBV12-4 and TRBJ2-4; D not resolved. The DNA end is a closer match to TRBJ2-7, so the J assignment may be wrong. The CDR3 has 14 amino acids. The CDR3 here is CASSFTEESDEQYF. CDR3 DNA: TGTGCCAGCAGTTTTACCGAGGAATCGGACGAGCAGTACTTC.

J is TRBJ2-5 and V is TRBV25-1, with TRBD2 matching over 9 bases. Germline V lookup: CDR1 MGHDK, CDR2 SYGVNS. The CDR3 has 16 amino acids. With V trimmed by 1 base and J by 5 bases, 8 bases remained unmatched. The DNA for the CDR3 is TGTGCCAGCAGTGAATCTGCGGGAGGGCCTAGGGAGACCCAGTACTTC. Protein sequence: CASSESAGGPRETQYF.

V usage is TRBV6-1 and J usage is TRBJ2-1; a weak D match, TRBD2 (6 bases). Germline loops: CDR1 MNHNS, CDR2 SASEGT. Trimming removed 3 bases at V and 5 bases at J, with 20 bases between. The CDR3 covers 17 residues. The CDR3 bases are TGTGCCAGCAGTGACGCCTGGGAGGAGCGGCTTAACAATGAGCAGTTCTTC. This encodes CASSDAWEERLNNEQFF.

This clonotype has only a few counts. The DNA of the CDR3 is TGTGCCAGCAGCTTAGGGGGACCCCCTGGTCAGACCCAGTACTTC. Translating it yields CASSLGGPPGQTQYF. The chain carries TRBV7-2 and TRBJ2-5; D may be TRBD1 or TRBD2 (5 bases each). Looked up from germline, CDR1 is SGHTA and CDR2 is FQGNSA. The CDR3 extends over 15 amino acids. V was clipped by 1 base and J by 6 bases, with 15 bases between them.

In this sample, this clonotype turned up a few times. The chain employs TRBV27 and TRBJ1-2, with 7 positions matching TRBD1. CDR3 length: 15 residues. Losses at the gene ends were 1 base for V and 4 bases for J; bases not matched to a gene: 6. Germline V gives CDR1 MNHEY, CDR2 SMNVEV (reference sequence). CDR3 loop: CASSLFGDSLYGYTF. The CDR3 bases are TGTGCCAGCAGTTTATTCGGGGACAGTCTCTATGGCTACACCTTC.

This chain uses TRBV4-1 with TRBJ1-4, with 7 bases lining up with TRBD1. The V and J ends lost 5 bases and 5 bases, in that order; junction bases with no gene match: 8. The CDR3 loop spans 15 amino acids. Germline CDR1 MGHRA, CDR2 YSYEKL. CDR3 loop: CASSKQEGANEKLFF. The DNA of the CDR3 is TGCGCCAGCAGCAAACAGGAGGGGGCCAATGAAAAACTGTTTTTT.

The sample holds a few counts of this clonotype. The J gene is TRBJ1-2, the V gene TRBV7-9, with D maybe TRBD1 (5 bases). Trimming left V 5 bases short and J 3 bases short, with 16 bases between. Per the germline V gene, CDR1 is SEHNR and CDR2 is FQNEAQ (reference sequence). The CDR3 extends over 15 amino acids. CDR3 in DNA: TGTGCCAGCAGCCCCCGGGACTCTGGGTACTATGGCTACACCTTC. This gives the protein CASSPRDSGYYGYTF.

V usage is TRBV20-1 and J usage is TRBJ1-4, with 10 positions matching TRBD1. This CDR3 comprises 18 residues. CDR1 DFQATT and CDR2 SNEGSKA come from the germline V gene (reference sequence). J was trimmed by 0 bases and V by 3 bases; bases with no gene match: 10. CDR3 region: CSARGTGEYGPTNEKLFF. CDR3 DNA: TGCAGTGCTAGGGGGACAGGGGAATATGGGCCAACTAATGAAAAACTGTTTTTT.

The DNA of the CDR3 is TGTGCCACCAGCCTTCGGAATAAGGCCTACAATGAGCAGTTCTTC. Translated: CATSLRNKAYNEQFF. The chain joins TRBV15 to TRBJ2-1; the D is unclear. CDR1 and CDR2 from the germline V gene are LNHNV and YYDKDF (reference sequence). The CDR3 has 15 amino acids. V was trimmed by 5 bases and J by 2 bases, leaving 13 bases between them.

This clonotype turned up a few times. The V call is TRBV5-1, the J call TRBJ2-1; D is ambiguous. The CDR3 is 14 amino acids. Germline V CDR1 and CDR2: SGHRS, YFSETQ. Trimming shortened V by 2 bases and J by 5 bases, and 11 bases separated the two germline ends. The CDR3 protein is CASSFRGNDNEQFF. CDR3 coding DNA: TGCGCCAGCAGCTTTCGAGGCAACGACAATGAGCAGTTCTTC.

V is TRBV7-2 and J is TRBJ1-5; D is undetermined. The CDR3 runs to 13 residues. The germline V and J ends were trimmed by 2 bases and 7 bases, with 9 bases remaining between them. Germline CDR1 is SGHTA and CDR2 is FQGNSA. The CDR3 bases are TGTGCCAGCAGCTTACTTCGGCCCCAGCCCCAGCATTTT. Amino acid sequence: CASSLLRPQPQHF.

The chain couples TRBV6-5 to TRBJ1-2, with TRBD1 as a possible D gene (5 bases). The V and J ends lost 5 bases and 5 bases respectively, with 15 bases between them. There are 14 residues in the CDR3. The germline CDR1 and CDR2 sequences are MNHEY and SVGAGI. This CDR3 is CASSATALRYGYTF. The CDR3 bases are TGTGCCAGCAGTGCGACAGCCCTACGGTATGGCTACACCTTC.